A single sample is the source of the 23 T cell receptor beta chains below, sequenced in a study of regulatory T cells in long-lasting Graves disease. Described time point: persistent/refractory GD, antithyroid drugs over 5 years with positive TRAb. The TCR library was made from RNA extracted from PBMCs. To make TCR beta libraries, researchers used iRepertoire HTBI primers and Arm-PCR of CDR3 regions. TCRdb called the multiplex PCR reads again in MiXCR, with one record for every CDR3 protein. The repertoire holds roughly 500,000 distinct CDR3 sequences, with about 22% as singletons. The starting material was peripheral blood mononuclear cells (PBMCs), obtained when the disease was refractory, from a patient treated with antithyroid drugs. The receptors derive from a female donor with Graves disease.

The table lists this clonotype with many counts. The CDR3 DNA is TGTGCCAGCAGCTTAAGGTTTGGGGGAAGCGAGCAGTACTTC. This codes for CASSLRFGGSEQYF. The rearrangement links TRBV11-2 to TRBJ2-7; either TRBD1 or TRBD2 may supply D (5 bases each). The ends were cut back, 2 bases at V and 6 bases at J, with 14 bases in the middle. CDR1 and CDR2 (germline): SGHAT, FQNNGV. This CDR3 comprises 14 residues.

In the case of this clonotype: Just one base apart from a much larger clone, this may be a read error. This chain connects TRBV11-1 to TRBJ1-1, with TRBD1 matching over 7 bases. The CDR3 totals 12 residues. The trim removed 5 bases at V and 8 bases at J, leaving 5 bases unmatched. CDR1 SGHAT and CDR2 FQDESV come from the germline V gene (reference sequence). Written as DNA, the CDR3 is TGTGCCAGCAGCGGAAGGGGACAGGAAGCTTTCTTT. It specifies CASSGRGQEAFF.

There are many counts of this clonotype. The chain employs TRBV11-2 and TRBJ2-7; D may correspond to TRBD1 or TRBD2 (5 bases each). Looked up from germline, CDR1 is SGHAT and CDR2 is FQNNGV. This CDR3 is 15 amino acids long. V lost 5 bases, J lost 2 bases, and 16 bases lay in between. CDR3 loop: CASSTNRDGTYEQYF. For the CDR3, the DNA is TGTGCCAGCAGCACGAATCGGGACGGCACCTACGAGCAGTACTTC.

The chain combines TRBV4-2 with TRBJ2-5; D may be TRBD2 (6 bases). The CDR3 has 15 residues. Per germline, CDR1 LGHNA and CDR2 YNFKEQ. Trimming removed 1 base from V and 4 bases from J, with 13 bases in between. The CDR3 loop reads CASSQVGGDRETQYF. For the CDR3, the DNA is TGTGCCAGCAGCCAAGTCGGCGGGGACCGAGAGACCCAGTACTTC.

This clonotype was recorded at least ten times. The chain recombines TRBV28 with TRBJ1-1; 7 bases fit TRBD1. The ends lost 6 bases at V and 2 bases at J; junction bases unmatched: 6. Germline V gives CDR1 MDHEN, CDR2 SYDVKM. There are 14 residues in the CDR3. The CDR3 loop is CASRIGGQNTEAFF. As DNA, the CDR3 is TGTGCCAGCAGGATAGGGGGCCAAAACACTGAAGCTTTCTTT. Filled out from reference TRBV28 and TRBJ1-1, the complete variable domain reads DVKVTQSSRYLVKRTGEKVFLECVQDMDHENMFWYRQDPGLGLRLIYFSYDVKMKEKGDIPEGYSVSREKKERFSLILESASTNQTSMYLCASRIGGQNTEAFFGQGTRLTVV.

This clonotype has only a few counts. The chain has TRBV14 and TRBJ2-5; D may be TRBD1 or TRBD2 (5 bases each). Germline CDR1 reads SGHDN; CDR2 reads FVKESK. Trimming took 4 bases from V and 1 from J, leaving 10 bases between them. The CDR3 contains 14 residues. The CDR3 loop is CASSPDGAQETQYF. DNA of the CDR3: TGTGCCAGCAGCCCCGACGGGGCCCAAGAGACCCAGTACTTC.

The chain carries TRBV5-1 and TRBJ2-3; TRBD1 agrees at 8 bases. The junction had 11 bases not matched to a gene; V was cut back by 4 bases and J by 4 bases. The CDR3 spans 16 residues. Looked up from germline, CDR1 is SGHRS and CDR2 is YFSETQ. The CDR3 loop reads CASSHGTGILPDTQYF. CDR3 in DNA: TGCGCCAGCAGCCACGGGACAGGCATACTCCCAGATACGCAGTATTTT.

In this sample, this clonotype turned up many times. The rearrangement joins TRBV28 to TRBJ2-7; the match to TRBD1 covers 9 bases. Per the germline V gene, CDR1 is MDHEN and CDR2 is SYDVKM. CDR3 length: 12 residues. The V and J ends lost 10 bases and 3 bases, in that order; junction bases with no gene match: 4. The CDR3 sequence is CATGTGYYEQYF. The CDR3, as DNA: TGTGCCACCGGGACAGGGTACTACGAGCAGTACTTC.

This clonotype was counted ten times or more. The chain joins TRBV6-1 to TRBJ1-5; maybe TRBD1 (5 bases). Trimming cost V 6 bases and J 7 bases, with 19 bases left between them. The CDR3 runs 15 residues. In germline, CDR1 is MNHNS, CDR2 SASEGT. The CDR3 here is CASRGRGEWRQPQHF. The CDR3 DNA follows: TGTGCCAGCAGGGGCCGGGGGGAATGGAGACAGCCCCAGCATTTT.

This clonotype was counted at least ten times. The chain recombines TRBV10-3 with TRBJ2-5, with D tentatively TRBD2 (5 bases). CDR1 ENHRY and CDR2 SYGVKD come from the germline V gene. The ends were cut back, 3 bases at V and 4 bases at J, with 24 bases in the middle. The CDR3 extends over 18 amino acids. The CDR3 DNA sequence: TGTGCCATCAGTGAAATATGGGCTAGCCGAGATCCAGGAGAGACCCAGTACTTC. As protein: CAISEIWASRDPGETQYF.

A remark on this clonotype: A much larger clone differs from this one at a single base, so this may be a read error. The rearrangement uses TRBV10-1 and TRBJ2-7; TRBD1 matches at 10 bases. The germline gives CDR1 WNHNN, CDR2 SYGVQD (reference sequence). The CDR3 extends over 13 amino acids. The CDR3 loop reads CASSEGTGAGNTF. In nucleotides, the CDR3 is TGCGCCAGCAGTGAAGGGACAGGGGCTGGCAACACCTTC.

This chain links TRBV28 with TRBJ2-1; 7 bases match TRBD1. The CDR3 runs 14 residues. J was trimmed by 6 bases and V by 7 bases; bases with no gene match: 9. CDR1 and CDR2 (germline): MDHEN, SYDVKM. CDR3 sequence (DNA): TGTGCCAGCAATCCCCCTAACAGGGGCAATGAGCAGTTCTTC. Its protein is CASNPPNRGNEQFF. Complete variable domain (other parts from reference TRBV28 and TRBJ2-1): DVKVTQSSRYLVKRTGEKVFLECVQDMDHENMFWYRQDPGLGLRLIYFSYDVKMKEKGDIPEGYSVSREKKERFSLILESASTNQTSMYLCASNPPNRGNEQFFGPGTRLTVL.

CDR3 sequence (DNA): TGTGCCAGCAGTGACGGGATTGCGGAGACCCAGTACTTC. The encoded protein is CASSDGIAETQYF. The genes are TRBV28 and TRBJ2-5; D possibly corresponds to TRBD2 (5 bases). Per the germline V gene, CDR1 is MDHEN and CDR2 is SYDVKM. The germline V and J ends were trimmed by 5 bases and 5 bases, with 12 bases remaining between them. This CDR3 comprises 13 residues.

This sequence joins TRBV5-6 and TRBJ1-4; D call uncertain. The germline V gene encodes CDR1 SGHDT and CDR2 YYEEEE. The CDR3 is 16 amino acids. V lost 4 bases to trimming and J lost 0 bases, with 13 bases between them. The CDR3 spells CASSTRTGATNEKLFF. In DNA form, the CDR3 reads TGTGCCAGCAGCACCCGGACGGGTGCAACTAATGAAAAACTGTTTTTT.

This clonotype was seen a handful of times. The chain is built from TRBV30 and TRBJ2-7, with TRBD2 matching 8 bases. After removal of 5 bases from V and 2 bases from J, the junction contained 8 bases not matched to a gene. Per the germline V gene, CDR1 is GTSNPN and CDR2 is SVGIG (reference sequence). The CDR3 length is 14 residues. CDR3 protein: CAWGIAGRAYEQYF. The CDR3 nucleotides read TGTGCCTGGGGCATAGCGGGACGTGCCTACGAGCAGTACTTC.

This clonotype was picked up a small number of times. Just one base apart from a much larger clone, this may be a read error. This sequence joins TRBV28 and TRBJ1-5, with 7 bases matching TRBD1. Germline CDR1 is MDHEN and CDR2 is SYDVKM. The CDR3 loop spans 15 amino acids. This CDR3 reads CASSKGAEGNQPRHF. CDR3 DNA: TGTGCCAGCAGTAAGGGGGCGGAGGGCAATCAGCCCCGGCATTTT.

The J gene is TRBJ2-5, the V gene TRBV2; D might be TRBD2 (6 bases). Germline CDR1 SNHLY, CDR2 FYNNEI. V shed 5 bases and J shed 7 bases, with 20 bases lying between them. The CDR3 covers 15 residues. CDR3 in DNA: TGTGCCAGCAGTAAACCCCTCACTAGCATGAGGACCCAGTACTTC. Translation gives CASSKPLTSMRTQYF.

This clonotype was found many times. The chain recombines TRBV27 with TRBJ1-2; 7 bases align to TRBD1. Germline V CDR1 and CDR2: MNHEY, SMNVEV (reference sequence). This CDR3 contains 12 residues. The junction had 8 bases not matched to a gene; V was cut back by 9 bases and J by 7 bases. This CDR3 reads CARTGWEGGYTF. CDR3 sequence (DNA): TGTGCCAGGACAGGGTGGGAGGGTGGCTACACCTTC.

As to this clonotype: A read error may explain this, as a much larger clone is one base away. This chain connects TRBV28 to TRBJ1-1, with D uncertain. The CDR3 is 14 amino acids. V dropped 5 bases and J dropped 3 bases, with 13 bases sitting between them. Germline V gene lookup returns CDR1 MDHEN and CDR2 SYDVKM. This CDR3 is CASSAQAGDTEAFF. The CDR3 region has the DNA TGTGCCAGCAGTGCCCAGGCAGGTGACACTGAAGCTTTCTTT.

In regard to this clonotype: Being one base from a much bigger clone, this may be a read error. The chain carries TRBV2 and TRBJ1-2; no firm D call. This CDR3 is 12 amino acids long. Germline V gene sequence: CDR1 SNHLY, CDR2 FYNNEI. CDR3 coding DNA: TGTGCCGGCAGTGCACTGCGCGACGGCTACACCTTC. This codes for CAGSALRDGYTF.

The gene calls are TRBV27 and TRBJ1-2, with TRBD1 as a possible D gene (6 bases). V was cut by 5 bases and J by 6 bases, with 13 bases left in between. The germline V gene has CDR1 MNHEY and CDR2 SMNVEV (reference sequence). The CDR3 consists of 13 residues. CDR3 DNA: TGTGCCAGCAGTCCGGCAGGGGTGGATGGCTACACCTTC. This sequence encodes CASSPAGVDGYTF.

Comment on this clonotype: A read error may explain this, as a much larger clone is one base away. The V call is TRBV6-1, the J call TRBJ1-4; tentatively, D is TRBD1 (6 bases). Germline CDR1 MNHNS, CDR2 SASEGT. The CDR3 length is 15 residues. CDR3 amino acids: CASRRTQGGVEKLLF. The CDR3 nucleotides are TGTGCCAGCAGACGGACACAGGGAGGGGTCGAAAAACTGCTTTTT.

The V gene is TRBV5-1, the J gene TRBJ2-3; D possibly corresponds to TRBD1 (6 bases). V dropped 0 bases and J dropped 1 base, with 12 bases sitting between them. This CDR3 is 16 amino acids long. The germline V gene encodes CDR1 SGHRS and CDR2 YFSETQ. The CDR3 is CASSLVPDRRTDTQYF. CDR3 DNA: TGCGCCAGCAGCTTGGTACCGGACAGACGCACAGATACGCAGTATTTT.